In its sample, the clone carrying this TCR beta chain was seen many times. The antigen remains undetermined. V gave up 9 bases and J gave up 5 bases, with 16 bases separating them. This CDR3 contains 13 residues. Per the germline V gene, CDR1 is MNHNS and CDR2 is SASEGT. These data are taken from a study of regulatory T cells in long-lasting Graves disease. Overall study results and limits: Those with persistent disease had in common more public clonotypes (about 3,000) than new patients (approximately 920). TCR diversity was lower in persistent Graves' patients (versus newly diagnosed ones).

Building the TCR beta libraries relied on iRepertoire HTBI primers, and CDR3 regions underwent Arm-PCR. TCRdb fed the multiplex PCR reads into MiXCR, producing one record per CDR3 protein. The table records some 220,000 distinct CDR3 sequences, around a fifth of them present only once. Indicated time point: newly diagnosed GD, antithyroid drugs for less than 3 months. Scientists built the TCR library using RNA that was extracted from PBMCs. The sample was also linked to a second study, of T cells in Graves' hyperthyroidism and ophthalmopathy. That source reports: HTBI primers were used for first-round RT-PCR of the TCR CDR3.

The genes are TRBV6-1 and TRBJ1-1, with D perhaps matching TRBD1 (5 bases). This receptor was obtained from a woman aged 25-40 years with Graves disease. The material was peripheral blood mononuclear cells (PBMCs), obtained at new diagnosis, from a patient treated with antithyroid drugs. The CDR3 region is CASDGGARTEAFF. DNA for the CDR3: TGTGCCAGTGATGGGGGTGCCCGTACTGAAGCTTTCTTT.